This TCR beta chain appears in the sequencing data of a study of blood T cell repertoires in COVID-19. Libraries were prepared by immunoSEQ multiplex PCR; TCRdb keeps only in-frame clonotypes and omits some of them. This table has roughly 340,000 clones, more than 70% appearing once. Enrolled during active infection, Seattle patients were then followed longitudinally. Sequencing used peripheral blood. This TCR was sampled from a woman in her seventies with COVID-19, enrolled during active disease.

The DNA for the CDR3 is TGTGCCAGCAGCCGCGGACAGGGAAGCAATCAGCCCCAGCATTTT. It encodes CASSRGQGSNQPQHF. V gene TRBV3-1 (or the pseudogene TRBV3-2) combines with J gene TRBJ1-5, with 8 bases lining up with TRBD1. Germline V gene lookup returns CDR1 LGHDT and CDR2 YNNKEL (reference sequence). There are 15 residues in the CDR3. V was clipped by 4 bases and J by 1 base; unmatched bases: 3.